These 3 T cell receptor beta chains originate from one sample sequenced in a study of T cell repertoires in cytomegalovirus infection. MiXCR, run by TCRdb on the reads, gives a single entry per CDR3 protein. In the table there are 100,000 to 150,000 distinct CDR3 sequences, 7% to 10% of which are singletons. The specimen was PBMCs. The receptors stem from a human donor in good health (CMV status not recorded). Some clones in this sample may be carry-over from other donors' samples.

This clonotype was found many times. V gene TRBV12-5 combines with J gene TRBJ1-1, with D hard to call. V dropped 3 bases and J dropped 3 bases, with 5 bases sitting between them. CDR3 length: 12 residues. The V gene's germline CDR1 is LGHNT and CDR2 FRNRAP. CDR3 protein: CASGLRDTEAFF. The CDR3 coding sequence is TGTGCTAGTGGTTTACGGGACACTGAAGCTTTCTTT. Filled out from reference TRBV12-5 and TRBJ1-1, the complete variable domain reads DARVTQTPRHKVTEMGQEVTMRCQPILGHNTVFWYRQTMMQGLELLAYFRNRAPLDDSGMPKDRFSAEMPDATLATLKIQPSEPRDSAVYFCASGLRDTEAFFGQGTRLTVV.

The J gene is TRBJ2-3, the V gene TRBV5-1, with 12 nucleotides matching TRBD1. The CDR3 covers 18 residues. The germline CDR1 and CDR2 sequences are SGHRS and YFSETQ. J lost 3 bases, V lost 5 bases, and 13 bases had no gene match. The CDR3 coding sequence is TGCGCCAGCAGTCGCGCCCCGGGACAGGGGGCCGGGACAGATACGCAGTATTTT. Residues: CASSRAPGQGAGTDTQYF.

This clonotype was seen ten or more times. The rearrangement joins TRBV10-3 to TRBJ2-1; D is unclear. Trimming removed 0 bases at V and 6 bases at J, with 9 bases between. Germline V gene lookup returns CDR1 ENHRY and CDR2 SYGVKD. The CDR3 has 14 amino acids. The CDR3 region is CAISESDTTNEQFF. The CDR3 coding sequence is TGTGCCATCAGTGAGTCAGATACCACCAATGAGCAGTTCTTC.